Listed here are 6 T cell receptor beta chains from one sample, sequenced in a study of OX40 agonist ivuxolimab in advanced cancers. Using immunoSEQ multiplex PCR, the repertoire was profiled, and TCRdb retains in-frame clones only, with some absent. The sample lists approximately 82,000 clones; more than 70% were seen once. This sample comprised CD4+ or CD8+ T cells sorted from blood, obtained in a trial of the OX40 agonist ivuxolimab. These receptors were taken from an adult with an advanced solid tumor such as melanoma, head and neck, liver or kidney cancer.

The chain is built from TRBV18 and TRBJ1-1, with 7 bases fitting TRBD1. V dropped 5 bases and J dropped 5; count of bases not matched to a gene: 14. This CDR3 region has 16 residues. Germline V gene sequence: CDR1 KGHSH, CDR2 LQKENI. Written as DNA, the CDR3 is TGTGCCAGCTCAGCAGATCAACAGGGGCGAGGGACTGAAGCTTTCTTT. Protein sequence: CASSADQQGRGTEAFF.

The gene calls are TRBV29-1 and TRBJ2-7; D is uncertain. Germline-derived CDR1 and CDR2 are SQVTM and ANQGSEA. This CDR3 is built from 16 residues. V was cut by 6 bases and J by 2 bases, with 23 bases left in between. The CDR3 here is CSVRRRSVDGAYEQYF. The CDR3 DNA is TGCAGCGTGCGCCGACGTTCGGTGGATGGGGCCTACGAGCAGTACTTC.

The chain recombines TRBV19 with TRBJ2-1, with D maybe TRBD1 (5 bases). The CDR3 is 15 amino acids. Germline lookup yields CDR1 LNHDA and CDR2 SQIVND (reference sequence). Trimming took off 4 bases at V and 0 bases at J, with 10 bases between the two ends. The CDR3 DNA is TGTGCCAGTAGTAGGGTAGGGGACTCCTACAATGAGCAGTTCTTC. It codes for CASSRVGDSYNEQFF. Complete variable domain (other parts from reference TRBV19 and TRBJ2-1): DGGITQSPKYLFRKEGQNVTLSCEQNLNHDAMYWYRQDPGQGLRLIYYSQIVNDFQKGDIAEGYSVSREKKESFPLTVTSAQKNPTAFYLCASSRVGDSYNEQFFGPGTRLTVL.

A few counts support this clone. This rearrangement joins TRBV5-5 to TRBJ2-4, with D hard to call. The CDR3 consists of 13 residues. Between the trimmed V and J ends, which lost 0 bases and 7 bases, there was a span of 8 bases. The germline V gene encodes CDR1 SGHKS and CDR2 YYEKEE (reference sequence). The CDR3 DNA sequence: TGTGCCAGCAGCTTGGCCGGAACTAACATTCAGTACTTC. Translated: CASSLAGTNIQYF.

The CDR3 nucleotides are TGTGCCAGTAGTAAGCGGACGAATGAGCAGTTCTTC. Its protein is CASSKRTNEQFF. This chain links TRBV19 with TRBJ2-1; the D gene is possibly TRBD2 (5 bases). Germline CDR1 and CDR2: LNHDA and SQIVND (reference sequence). Trimming shortened V by 4 bases and J by 7 bases, and 8 bases separated the two germline ends. The CDR3 is 12 residues long.

The genes are TRBV30 and TRBJ1-1, with 9 bases matching TRBD1. The ends lost 0 bases at V and 0 bases at J; junction bases unmatched: 2. The germline gives CDR1 GTSNPN, CDR2 SVGIG (reference sequence). This CDR3 has 15 amino acids. CDR3 nucleotide sequence: TGTGCCTGGAGTGTATGGACAGGGGTGAACACTGAAGCTTTCTTT. Residues: CAWSVWTGVNTEAFF.